The rows below give T cell receptor beta chains drawn from one sample of a study of blood T cell repertoires in COVID-19. The assay was immunoSEQ multiplex PCR, and TCRdb's table has in-frame clones only and misses some. The table lists under 300,000 clones, approximately 88% of them singletons. The sequencing input was peripheral blood. The source of these receptors is a human donor with COVID-19, enrolled during active disease. The donor label of this sample is uncertain. Both conserved end residues are part of each CDR3. A D gene is named only where the DNA matches it firmly. Not every row has a clone size; where given, it reads once, few, many or a size class.

D gene: TRBD1
V gene: TRBV27
J gene: TRBJ1-4
clone size: once
CDR3 DNA: TGTGCCAGCAGAACAGGGGTGACTAATGAAAAACTGTTTTTT
CDR3 protein: CASRTGVTNEKLFF

D gene: TRBD2
V gene: TRBV6-6
J gene: TRBJ2-3
clone size: NA
CDR3 DNA: TGTGCCAGCCGACTAGCGGGCCGCACAGATACGCAGTATTTT
CDR3 protein: CASRLAGRTDTQYF

D gene: TRBD1
V gene: TRBV9
J gene: TRBJ1-1
clone size: NA
CDR3 DNA: TGTGCCAGCAGCGTAACAGGGGCGAACACTGAAGCTTTCTTT
CDR3 protein: CASSVTGANTEAFF

D gene: TRBD2
V gene: TRBV11-2
J gene: TRBJ2-1
clone size: NA
CDR3 DNA: TGTGCCAGCAGCCCCCTGAGTGGGAGGGCCCGGGGTAGTAATGAGCAGTTCTTC
CDR3 protein: CASSPLSGRARGSNEQFF

D gene: NA
V gene: TRBV2
J gene: TRBJ1-2
clone size: NA
CDR3 DNA: TGTGCCAGCACCGCTCTCGAGTATTCTAACTATGGCTACACCTTC
CDR3 protein: CASTALEYSNYGYTF

D gene: TRBD1
V gene: TRBV7-3
J gene: TRBJ1-4
clone size: NA
CDR3 DNA: TGTGCCAGCAGCTCAACGCAGGGGGGAACTAATGAAAAACTGTTTTTT
CDR3 protein: CASSSTQGGTNEKLFF

D gene: NA
V gene: TRBV7-2
J gene: TRBJ2-1
clone size: NA
CDR3 DNA: TGTGCCAGCAGCTTAGACGGAGCGGCCTCCTACAATGAGCAGTTCTTC
CDR3 protein: CASSLDGAASYNEQFF

D gene: NA
V gene: TRBV28
J gene: TRBJ1-2
clone size: once
CDR3 DNA: TGTGCCAGCCGATTGATTTCCCCTAGTGGTGGCTACACCTTC
CDR3 protein: CASRLISPSGGYTF

D gene: NA
V gene: TRBV6-5
J gene: TRBJ1-1
clone size: NA
CDR3 DNA: TGTGCCAGTGCCGGGGAGCCCATGAACACTGAAGCTTTCTTT
CDR3 protein: CASAGEPMNTEAFF

D gene: NA
V gene: TRBV28
J gene: TRBJ1-1
clone size: NA
CDR3 DNA: TGTGCCAGCACTACGGCCGTCGGGGGCACTGAAGCTTTCTTT
CDR3 protein: CASTTAVGGTEAFF

D gene: NA
V gene: TRBV7-2
J gene: TRBJ1-6
clone size: NA
CDR3 DNA: TGTGCCAGCAGCTTAGTAAGGCGTGGCGGCAGCTCCTATAATTCACCCCTCCACTTT
CDR3 protein: CASSLVRRGGSSYNSPLHF

D gene: TRBD1
V gene: TRBV7-9
J gene: TRBJ2-1
clone size: once
CDR3 DNA: TGTGCCAGCAGCGAGAACTCACAAGGACAGGGAAACACCTACAATGAGCAGTTCTTC
CDR3 protein: CASSENSQGQGNTYNEQFF

D gene: TRBD2
V gene: TRBV19
J gene: TRBJ2-7
clone size: NA
CDR3 DNA: TGTGCCAGTAGTATCCTAGCGGGAGCCTACGAGCAGTACTTC
CDR3 protein: CASSILAGAYEQYF

D gene: TRBD1
V gene: TRBV6-5
J gene: TRBJ1-1
clone size: few
CDR3 DNA: TGTGCCAGCAGAGAGACAGGGGGTGATACTGAAGCTTTCTTT
CDR3 protein: CASRETGGDTEAFF

D gene: NA
V gene: TRBV19
J gene: TRBJ1-1
clone size: NA
CDR3 DNA: TGTGCCAGTTTAAGGGGGTCCGGAATGAACACTGAAGCTTTCTTT
CDR3 protein: CASLRGSGMNTEAFF

D gene: NA
V gene: TRBV5-1
J gene: TRBJ1-4
clone size: NA
CDR3 DNA: TGCGCCAGCAGCTTGGCTACTAATGAAAAACTGTTTTTT
CDR3 protein: CASSLATNEKLFF

D gene: NA
V gene: TRBV24-1
J gene: TRBJ2-5
clone size: NA
CDR3 DNA: TGTGCCACCTCGCCCTCGGGGTCTGAGACCCAGTACTTC
CDR3 protein: CATSPSGSETQYF

D gene: TRBD1
V gene: TRBV6-6
J gene: TRBJ2-7
clone size: NA
CDR3 DNA: TGTGCCAGCAGTATCGGGACAGTCCTCTACGAGCAGTACTTC
CDR3 protein: CASSIGTVLYEQYF

D gene: NA
V gene: TRBV6-2/TRBV6-3
J gene: TRBJ1-5
clone size: NA
CDR3 DNA: TGTGCCAGCAGTATTGTCACAGGCCCCAATCAGCCCCAGCATTTT
CDR3 protein: CASSIVTGPNQPQHF

D gene: TRBD1
V gene: TRBV18
J gene: TRBJ2-7
clone size: NA
CDR3 DNA: TGTGCCAGCTCACCCGAGACAGGGAGCTCCTACGAGCAGTACTTC
CDR3 protein: CASSPETGSSYEQYF

D gene: NA
V gene: TRBV19
J gene: TRBJ2-3
clone size: NA
CDR3 DNA: TGTGCCAGTTCCACTCCGGGAATAACAGATACGCAGTATTTT
CDR3 protein: CASSTPGITDTQYF

D gene: NA
V gene: TRBV6-5
J gene: TRBJ1-1
clone size: NA
CDR3 DNA: TGTGCCAGCAGTTACGCTGACACGAACACTGAAGCTTTCTTT
CDR3 protein: CASSYADTNTEAFF